This is a list of T cell receptor beta chains from one sample in a study of technical replicates of blood from a few donors. Sequencing was performed with immunoSEQ multiplex PCR; in TCRdb, only in-frame clones are kept and a portion is missing. The table records tens of thousands of clones, approximately 96% of them present only once. The sequenced material came from T cells isolated from PBMCs. The source of these receptors is a human donor in good health. Each CDR3 is given with its conserved first and last residue. D genes are given only for firm matches. Clone size is shown for a subset of rows, as once, few, many or a class of expanded clone.

TRBD2 TRBJ2-2 TRBV9 . CASSLHLLAGVTGELFF TGTGCCAGCAGCTTACACCTACTAGCGGGGGTCACCGGGGAGCTGTTTTTT
. TRBJ1-2 TRBV23-1 . CASSQLPSPRNYGYTF TGCGCCAGCAGTCAATTGCCCAGTCCCAGGAACTATGGCTACACCTTC
. TRBJ2-3 TRBV28 . CASRLSTDTQYF TGTGCCAGCAGACTGAGCACAGATACGCAGTATTTT
TRBD2 TRBJ2-1 TRBV10-3 once CAISDERGSSYNEQFF TGTGCCATCAGTGATGAGCGGGGAAGCTCCTACAATGAGCAGTTCTTC
TRBD2 TRBJ2-1 TRBV30 . CAWSLAGYNEQFF TGTGCCTGGAGCCTAGCGGGGTACAATGAGCAGTTCTTC
TRBD1 TRBJ2-2 TRBV10-3 . CAISLTGTGELFF TGTGCCATCAGCCTGACAGGGACCGGGGAGCTGTTTTTT
TRBD1 TRBJ1-6 TRBV19 . CASSIGTGGFSPLHF TGTGCCAGTAGTATAGGGACAGGGGGCTTTTCACCCCTCCACTTT
TRBD1 TRBJ1-2 TRBV6-5 . CASSYRGGGSGYTF TGTGCCAGCAGTTACCGTGGAGGGGGCTCTGGCTACACCTTC
. TRBJ2-5 TRBV10-1 . CASSGTNLQETQYF TGCGCCAGCAGTGGGACTAACCTTCAAGAGACCCAGTACTTC
. TRBJ1-4 TRBV5-1 . CASSLDFRSYEKLFF TGCGCCAGCAGCTTGGACTTCCGGAGTTATGAAAAACTGTTTTTT
. TRBJ1-1 TRBV10-3 . CAISESNWEGRTEAFF TGTGCCATCAGTGAGTCGAATTGGGAGGGGAGGACTGAAGCTTTCTTT
TRBD1 TRBJ2-7 TRBV13 . CASSPNRQGFFTYEQYF TGTGCCAGCAGCCCCAACCGACAGGGCTTTTTTACCTACGAGCAGTACTTC
TRBD1 TRBJ1-1 TRBV5-1 . CASSYWTGEKMNTEAFF TGCGCCAGCAGCTACTGGACAGGAGAGAAAATGAACACTGAAGCTTTCTTT
TRBD1 TRBJ2-7 TRBV29-1 once CSVSFPGQSSYEQYF TGCAGCGTTTCATTTCCGGGACAGAGCTCCTACGAGCAGTACTTC
. TRBJ1-2 TRBV2 once CASSGPGDNYGYTF TGTGCCAGCAGTGGTCCAGGGGATAACTATGGCTACACCTTC
TRBD1 TRBJ1-4 TRBV11-2 . CASSLTGNNEKLFF TGTGCCAGCAGCTTGACAGGGAACAATGAAAAACTGTTTTTT
. TRBJ2-4 TRBV27 . CASSYYRDNIQYF TGTGCCAGCAGTTACTACAGGGACAACATTCAGTACTTC
. TRBJ1-1 TRBV7-9 . CASSLGDQGNTEAFF TGTGCCAGCAGCTTAGGGGATCAGGGGAACACTGAAGCTTTCTTT
. TRBJ1-5 TRBV5-1 . CASSLGSGANQPQHF TGCGCCAGCAGCTTGGGGTCTGGGGCCAATCAGCCCCAGCATTTT
TRBD2 TRBJ2-3 TRBV6-6 . CASSPAVGGSDTQYF TGTGCCAGCAGTCCCGCCGTTGGCGGGAGTGATACGCAGTATTTT
TRBD1 TRBJ2-1 TRBV6-5 . CASSYPDRGYNEQFF TGTGCCAGCAGTTACCCTGACAGGGGCTACAATGAGCAGTTCTTC
TRBD1 TRBJ1-2 TRBV6-1 . CASVSGTGLFGYTF TGTGCCAGCGTATCCGGGACAGGGTTGTTTGGCTACACCTTC
TRBD1 TRBJ2-6 TRBV5-1 . CASSRRGQDFSGANVLTF TGCGCCAGCAGCCGGAGGGGACAGGACTTCTCTGGGGCCAACGTCCTGACTTTC
TRBD1 TRBJ1-1 TRBV7-3 . CASSLDRAGNTEAFF TGTGCCAGCAGCTTGGACAGGGCTGGGAACACTGAAGCTTTCTTT
. TRBJ1-5 TRBV4-1 . CASSQVHRGNQPQHF TGCGCCAGCAGCCAAGTCCACAGGGGCAATCAGCCCCAGCATTTT
. TRBJ1-2 TRBV12-5 . CASGLGQDHGYTF TGTGCTAGTGGTTTGGGACAGGACCATGGCTACACCTTC
TRBD1 TRBJ2-3 TRBV29-1 . CSVPPGGTGTDTQYF TGCAGCGTCCCCCCGGGTGGGACAGGGACAGATACGCAGTATTTT
. TRBJ2-2 TRBV5-1 . CASSLSPGQFLGSNTGELFF TGCGCCAGCAGCTTAAGCCCTGGACAGTTTCTTGGCTCGAACACCGGGGAGCTGTTTTTT
. TRBJ2-1 TRBV4-1 once CASSQAHEGSGGDEQFF TGCGCCAGCAGCCAAGCACATGAAGGCAGCGGAGGGGATGAGCAGTTCTTC
. TRBJ2-1 TRBV4-1 . CASSQEEGPYNEQFF TGCGCCAGCAGCCAAGAGGAGGGGCCCTACAATGAGCAGTTCTTC
TRBD1 TRBJ1-2 TRBV5-4 . CASSLGGTGELFVGGYTF TGTGCCAGCAGCTTGGGAGGGACAGGCGAGCTATTCGTGGGTGGCTACACCTTC
TRBD1 TRBJ2-7 TRBV4-1 . CASSQEDRDLYEQYF TGCGCCAGCAGCCAAGAAGACAGGGATCTCTACGAGCAGTACTTC
TRBD1 TRBJ1-3 TRBV6-5 . CASSPQGANGNTIYF TGTGCCAGCAGTCCGCAGGGGGCGAATGGAAACACCATATATTTT
TRBD1 TRBJ1-1 TRBV10-2 . CASSGGQGINTEAFF TGCGCCAGCAGTGGGGGACAGGGCATAAACACTGAAGCTTTCTTT
TRBD1 TRBJ2-1 TRBV5-1 . CASSLGQDPYNEQFF TGCGCCAGCAGCTTAGGACAGGACCCCTACAATGAGCAGTTCTTC
. TRBJ2-7 TRBV28 . CASSPGFGAEQYF TGTGCCAGCAGTCCAGGGTTTGGGGCAGAGCAGTACTTC
. TRBJ1-5 TRBV28 . CASSSRRGAVSNQPQHF TGTGCCAGCAGTTCGAGGCGGGGGGCGGTTAGCAATCAGCCCCAGCATTTT
. TRBJ1-1 TRBV25-1 . CASSVGSRTEAFF TGTGCCAGCAGTGTAGGGAGTCGGACTGAAGCTTTCTTT